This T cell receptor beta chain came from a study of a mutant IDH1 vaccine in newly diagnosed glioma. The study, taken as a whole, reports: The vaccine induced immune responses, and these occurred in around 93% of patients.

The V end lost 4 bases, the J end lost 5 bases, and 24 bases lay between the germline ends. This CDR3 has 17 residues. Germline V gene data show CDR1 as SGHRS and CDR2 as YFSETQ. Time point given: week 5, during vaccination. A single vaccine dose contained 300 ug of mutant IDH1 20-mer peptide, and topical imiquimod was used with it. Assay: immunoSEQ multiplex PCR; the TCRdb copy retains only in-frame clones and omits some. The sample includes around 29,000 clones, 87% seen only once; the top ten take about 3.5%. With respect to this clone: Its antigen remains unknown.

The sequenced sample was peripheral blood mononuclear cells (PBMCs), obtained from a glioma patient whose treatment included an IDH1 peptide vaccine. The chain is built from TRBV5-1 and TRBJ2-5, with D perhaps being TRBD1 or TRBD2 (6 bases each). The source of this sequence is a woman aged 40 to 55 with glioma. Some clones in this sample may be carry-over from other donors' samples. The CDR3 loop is CASSINRVTPAGETQYF. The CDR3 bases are TGCGCCAGCAGCATCAACAGGGTAACACCCGCGGGGGAGACCCAGTACTTC.